This passage covers 31 T cell receptor beta chains from one sample sequenced in a study of regulatory T cells in long-lasting Graves disease. CDR3 regions were amplified by Arm-PCR using iRepertoire HTBI primers to build TCR beta libraries. TCRdb reanalysed the multiplex PCR reads using MiXCR and keeps one entry per CDR3 protein. This sample yields roughly 380,000 distinct CDR3 sequences, of which less than 20% are seen a single time; roughly 20% belongs to the top ten. Described time point: newly diagnosed GD, antithyroid drugs for less than 3 months. After RNA was extracted from PBMCs, the TCR library was made from it. Sample: peripheral blood mononuclear cells (PBMCs), taken at new diagnosis, from a patient treated with antithyroid drugs. The receptors here all came from a female donor with Graves disease.

This clonotype was observed a few times. This may stem from a read error, because a much larger clone lies one nucleotide away. The gene calls are TRBV27 and TRBJ1-2; TRBD1 might be the D (5 bases). Germline CDR1 reads MNHEY; CDR2 reads SMNVEV (reference sequence). The length of the CDR3 is 17 residues. The germline V and J ends were trimmed by 4 bases and 4 bases, with 22 bases remaining between them. Here the CDR3 DNA reads TGTGCCAGCAGTTCATATATCCGGGGCAGGTGGACCTATGGCTACACCTTC. This encodes CASSSYIRGRWTYGYTF.

This clonotype was seen repeatedly, ten times or more. V usage is TRBV7-3 and J usage is TRBJ2-2, with D possibly being TRBD2 (6 bases). This CDR3 is built from 14 residues. Trimming removed 7 bases at V and 7 bases at J, with 16 bases between. Germline V CDR1 and CDR2: SGHTA, FQGTGA. The CDR3 loop reads CASNRGLSNGELFF. The CDR3 DNA reads TGTGCCAGCAACCGCGGACTAAGTAACGGGGAGCTGTTTTTT.

This clonotype showed up many times. This sequence joins TRBV6-2 or TRBV6-3 and TRBJ2-3; D is unresolved. The V end was cut by 2 bases, the J end by 4 bases, with 10 bases between. Germline-derived CDR1 and CDR2 are MNHEY and SVGEGT. The CDR3 extends over 14 amino acids. This CDR3 reads CASSYDRDPDTQYF. As DNA, the CDR3 is TGTGCCAGCAGTTACGATAGGGATCCAGATACGCAGTATTTT.

This clonotype was counted many times. This sequence joins TRBV6-2 or TRBV6-3 and TRBJ2-1; D not certain. V was pared by 0 bases and J by 9 bases, with 9 bases between. CDR1 MNHEY and CDR2 SVGEGT come from the germline V gene. The CDR3 length is 13 residues. The CDR3 sequence: CASSYSRSSEQFF. CDR3 sequence (DNA): TGTGCCAGCAGTTACTCGAGATCGAGTGAGCAGTTCTTC.

The table lists this clonotype with many counts. V gene TRBV30 combines with J gene TRBJ2-3; 9 bases match TRBD2. With V trimmed by 1 base and J by 5 bases, 4 bases remained unmatched. The CDR3 runs to 14 residues. The V gene's germline CDR1 is GTSNPN and CDR2 SVGIG (reference sequence). The chain's CDR3 is CAWSAGSGGDTQYF. In nucleotides, the CDR3 is TGTGCCTGGAGTGCTGGTAGCGGGGGAGATACGCAGTATTTT.

Regarding this clonotype: A much larger clone lies one base from this, so it may be a read error. The CDR3 does not end in the conserved phenylalanine or tryptophan, so this is likely a read error. The chain recombines TRBV5-6 with TRBJ2-3; TRBD1 matches 10 bases. V gave up 5 bases and J gave up 5 bases; unmatched junction bases: 8. CDR1 SGHDT and CDR2 YYEEEE come from the germline V gene. The CDR3 extends over 15 amino acids. CDR3: CASRRGQGVRDTQYL. CDR3 DNA sequence: TGTGCCAGCAGACGAGGACAGGGGGTGAGAGATACGCAGTATCTT.

This clonotype has a count of ten or more. The chain is built from TRBV6-1 and TRBJ2-2; 13 positions match TRBD2. Unmatched junction bases numbered 8, after V lost 6 bases and J lost 1 base. The CDR3 length is 18 residues. Germline CDR1 and CDR2: MNHNS and SASEGT. CDR3 nucleotide sequence: TGTGCCAGCAGGGGCGGACTAGCGGGAGAGAGGAACACCGGGGAGCTGTTTTTT. This sequence encodes CASRGGLAGERNTGELFF.

In this sample, this clonotype turned up many times. The chain carries TRBV7-3 and TRBJ2-1; 9 nucleotides line up with TRBD2. Germline values: CDR1 SGHTA, CDR2 FQGTGA. This CDR3 is built from 16 residues. V gave up 5 bases and J gave up 0 bases; unmatched junction bases: 5. DNA for the CDR3: TGTGCCAGCAGCCCACTAGCGGGTAGCTCCTACAATGAGCAGTTCTTC. It yields the protein CASSPLAGSSYNEQFF. The full variable domain, rest sourced from reference TRBV7-3 and TRBJ2-1, is GAGVSQTPSNKVTEKGKYVELRCDPISGHTALYWYRQSLGQGPEFLIYFQGTGAADDSGLPNDRFFAVRPEGSVSTLKIQRTERGDSAVYLCASSPLAGSSYNEQFFGPGTRLTVL.

To note about this clonotype: Just one base apart from a much larger clone, this may be a read error. This chain uses TRBV25-1 with TRBJ2-2; 8 bases map to TRBD2. The CDR3 runs to 15 residues. CDR1 and CDR2 from the germline V gene are MGHDK and SYGVNS. The CDR3 protein is CASSEWTAPGGELLF. CDR3 nucleotides: TGTGCCAGCAGTGAATGGACAGCCCCGGGAGGGGAGCTGCTTTTT.

This clonotype has ten or more counts. The chain recombines TRBV20-1 with TRBJ1-3; D not resolved. Trimming pared 7 bases from V and 4 bases from J, leaving 17 bases between. Germline CDR1 reads DFQATT; CDR2 reads SNEGSKA (reference sequence). The CDR3 covers 14 residues. CDR3 DNA: TGCAGTGGATCGAACCCCGGCGTGGGAAACACCATATATTTT. Translation: CSGSNPGVGNTIYF.

This clonotype occurred many times. The V and J genes are TRBV5-1 and TRBJ1-4, with D perhaps TRBD1 (5 bases). The CDR3 length is 14 residues. Germline V gene sequence: CDR1 SGHRS, CDR2 YFSETQ. V was trimmed by 2 bases and J by 5 bases, leaving 10 bases between them. In DNA form, the CDR3 reads TGCGCCAGCAGCTTTAGGGGCGGGAATGAAAAACTGTTTTTT. Translation gives CASSFRGGNEKLFF.

There are many counts of this clonotype. The chain combines TRBV11-2 with TRBJ2-7, with 7 bases fitting TRBD2. The CDR3 is made up of 15 amino acids. V shed 1 base and J 2 bases; nucleotides not matched to a gene: 5. Germline V lookup: CDR1 SGHAT, CDR2 FQNNGV. CDR3 amino acids: CASSLGGGGTYEQYF. CDR3 coding DNA: TGTGCCAGCAGCTTAGGGGGCGGGGGAACCTACGAGCAGTACTTC. The complete variable domain, with remaining parts taken from reference TRBV11-2 and TRBJ2-7, reads EAGVAQSPRYKIIEKRQSVAFWCNPISGHATLYWYQQILGQGPKLLIQFQNNGVVDDSQLPKDRFSAERLKGVDSTLKIQPAKLEDSAVYLCASSLGGGGTYEQYFGPGTRLTVT.

This sequence joins TRBV11-2 and TRBJ2-5, with D possibly being TRBD1 (5 bases). Trimming removed 5 bases at V and 5 bases at J, with 12 bases between. CDR3 size: 13 residues. The germline V gene encodes CDR1 SGHAT and CDR2 FQNNGV. The CDR3 sequence: CASSPRQRETQYF. The CDR3 DNA is TGTGCCAGCAGCCCCCGACAGAGGGAGACCCAGTACTTC.

In this sample, this clonotype turned up many times. V is TRBV2 and J is TRBJ2-1; D is possibly TRBD1 (6 bases). CDR1 and CDR2 (germline): SNHLY, FYNNEI. V dropped 7 bases and J dropped 0 bases, with 10 bases sitting between them. The CDR3 has 14 residues. The CDR3 region has the DNA TGTGCCAGCAAGGACAGCCACTCCTACAATGAGCAGTTCTTC. Protein product: CASKDSHSYNEQFF.

As for this clonotype: This is likely an artifact of a read error, given a far larger clone one base away. This likely comes from a read error, as the CDR3 has no conserved phenylalanine or tryptophan at its end. For the CDR3, the DNA is TGTGCCAGCAGCCTTTCCCGACAGGCGAATGAAAAACTGTTTCTT. Its translation: CASSLSRQANEKLFL. The V call is TRBV7-2, the J call TRBJ1-4; TRBD1 is a possible D gene (6 bases). Trimming removed 5 bases at V and 5 bases at J, with 15 bases between. Germline V gives CDR1 SGHTA, CDR2 FQGNSA. The CDR3 is 15 residues long.

The DNA for the CDR3 is TGTGCCAGCTCACCATTTTTTCAGGCGGGAGGGAAATACGAGCAGTACTTC. Translating it yields CASSPFFQAGGKYEQYF. The chain has TRBV12-3 or TRBV12-4 and TRBJ2-7; TRBD2 aligns across 9 bases. The CDR3 spans 17 residues. V lost 8 bases and J lost 4; bases outside the gene matches: 18.

This clonotype was counted a few times. The chain has TRBV7-9 and TRBJ1-2, with D possibly TRBD1 on 5 matching bases. V lost 4 bases to trimming and J lost 5 bases, with 11 bases between them. Germline assignment: CDR1 SEHNR and CDR2 FQNEAQ (reference sequence). CDR3 length: 13 amino acids. For the CDR3, the DNA is TGTGCCAGCAGCTCCTCAACAGGATATGGCTACACCTTC. Amino acids: CASSSSTGYGYTF.

This clonotype came up many times. The chain employs TRBV11-3 and TRBJ2-7, with a weak D call TRBD2 (5 bases). This CDR3 region has 16 residues. Germline CDR1 and CDR2: SGHNT and YENEEA. The germline V and J ends were trimmed by 5 bases and 3 bases, with 20 bases remaining between them. The CDR3 spells CASSHRVRAEYYEQYF. CDR3 in DNA: TGTGCCAGCAGCCACCGTGTGAGAGCGGAGTACTACGAGCAGTACTTC. The full variable domain, its missing parts supplied by reference TRBV11-3 and TRBJ2-7, is EAGVVQSPRYKIIEKKQPVAFWCNPISGHNTLYWYLQNLGQGPELLIRYENEEAVDDSQLPKDRFSAERLKGVDSTLKIQPAELGDSAVYLCASSHRVRAEYYEQYFGPGTRLTVT.

In this sample, this clonotype turned up many times. The chain employs TRBV20-1 and TRBJ2-2; tentatively, D is TRBD1 (5 bases). V shed 3 bases and J shed 1 base, with 9 bases lying between them. The germline V gene has CDR1 DFQATT and CDR2 SNEGSKA (reference sequence). The CDR3 runs to 14 residues. CDR3 bases: TGCAGTGCTAGGGACAATCGGAACACCGGGGAGCTGTTTTTT. Translated, it gives CSARDNRNTGELFF.

This clonotype came up many times. The chain is built from TRBV7-9 and TRBJ1-2; tentative D call: TRBD1 (6 bases). This CDR3 has 15 amino acids. V lost 6 bases to trimming and J lost 4 bases, with 18 bases between them. CDR1 and CDR2 from the germline V gene are SEHNR and FQNEAQ (reference sequence). CDR3 in amino acids: CASSSLFEDSYGYTF. For the CDR3, the DNA is TGTGCCAGCAGTTCATTATTCGAGGACAGCTATGGCTACACCTTC.

This clonotype was recorded many times. This chain joins TRBV7-2 and TRBJ2-2; D may be TRBD2 (5 bases). The germline V gene has CDR1 SGHTA and CDR2 FQGNSA. This CDR3 has 15 residues. Trimming cost V 5 bases and J 2 bases, with 12 bases left between them. The chain's CDR3 is CASSRSSSNTGELFF. The DNA of the CDR3 is TGTGCCAGCAGCCGATCTAGCAGTAACACCGGGGAGCTGTTTTTT.

This clonotype was seen at least ten times. The chain employs TRBV27 and TRBJ2-3; no clear D gene. This CDR3 comprises 13 residues. V lost 5 bases, J lost 4 bases, and 10 bases lay in between. Germline V gene lookup returns CDR1 MNHEY and CDR2 SMNVEV (reference sequence). This CDR3 reads CASSPRRADTQYF. The CDR3 bases are TGTGCCAGCAGTCCGCGTAGGGCAGATACGCAGTATTTT.

The chain carries TRBV20-1 and TRBJ2-3; 11 bases align to TRBD2. CDR1 DFQATT and CDR2 SNEGSKA come from the germline V gene (reference sequence). The J segment lost 3 bases and the V segment lost 0 bases, leaving 5 bases of the junction unmatched. The CDR3 loop spans 16 amino acids. The CDR3 sequence: CSARDVWTSGTDTQYF. CDR3 DNA: TGCAGTGCTAGAGACGTGTGGACTAGCGGGACAGATACGCAGTATTTT.

Ten or more counts support this clonotype. The chain employs TRBV4-1 and TRBJ1-1; D not certain. The CDR3 runs to 15 residues. Germline-derived CDR1 and CDR2 are MGHRA and YSYEKL. V was clipped by 1 base and J by 4 bases, with 13 bases between them. CDR3 nucleotides: TGCGCCAGCAGCCAAGGCGGCGGGGTCGGCACTGAAGCTTTCTTT. Encoded protein: CASSQGGGVGTEAFF.

This clonotype was observed at least ten times. The rearrangement uses TRBV13 and TRBJ1-4, with unresolved D. This CDR3 is built from 14 residues. Trimming removed 5 bases from V and 8 bases from J, with 15 bases in between. Per germline, CDR1 PRHDT and CDR2 FYEKMQ (reference sequence). In nucleotides, the CDR3 is TGTGCCAGCAGCCCGGGTGGGGTGAACGAAAAACTGTTTTTT. Translating it yields CASSPGGVNEKLFF.

This clonotype was recorded a few times. The genes are TRBV19 and TRBJ2-3; 8 bases line up with TRBD1. Trimming at V came to 5 bases and at J to 3 bases, leaving 10 bases not matched to a gene. Germline V gene lookup returns CDR1 LNHDA and CDR2 SQIVND (reference sequence). This CDR3 contains 16 residues. CDR3 sequence reads: CASSHPRDRMTDTQYF. CDR3 sequence (DNA): TGTGCCAGTAGTCATCCCCGGGACAGGATGACAGATACGCAGTATTTT.

V gene TRBV6-1 combines with J gene TRBJ1-1; possible D gene TRBD1, 5 bases. With 6 bases removed from V and 1 base from J, the gap between germline ends came to 21 bases. Germline V gene data show CDR1 as MNHNS and CDR2 as SASEGT. The length of the CDR3 is 17 residues. CDR3 nucleotides: TGTGCCAGCAGCCTGGAGAAAAGGGGATTGGGGAACACTGAAGCTTTCTTT. It codes for CASSLEKRGLGNTEAFF.

In regard to this clonotype: The likely explanation is a read error, given a far larger clone one base away. The chain employs TRBV12-3 or TRBV12-4 and TRBJ2-7, with no clear D. Trimming removed 6 bases from V and 7 bases from J, with 13 bases in between. The CDR3 totals 12 residues. As DNA, the CDR3 is TGTGCCAGCAGCAACGGACGGAGTGAGCAGTACTTC. Amino acid sequence: CASSNGRSEQYF.

This clonotype was counted between two and nine times. The chain is built from TRBV6-1 and TRBJ2-5; perhaps D is TRBD1 or TRBD2 (5 bases each). This CDR3 contains 14 residues. Per the germline V gene, CDR1 is MNHNS and CDR2 is SASEGT. The V end lost 6 bases, the J end lost 1 base, and 12 bases lay between the germline ends. The CDR3, as DNA: TGTGCCAGCAGAACGTCAGGGACCCAAGAGACCCAGTACTTC. It is translated as CASRTSGTQETQYF.

Note on this clonotype: One end of the junction does not line up with germline, which may come from a read error. The J gene is TRBJ1-3, the V gene TRBV7-2; no definite D call. Germline-derived CDR1 and CDR2 are SGHTA and FQGNSA. This CDR3 region has 16 residues. The CDR3: CACSLPRPAGGNTIYF. CDR3 bases: TGTGCCTGCAGCCTACCCCGCCCGGCGGGGGGAAACACCATATATTTT.

Details on this clonotype: A single base separates this from a much larger clone, so it may be a read error. The chain joins TRBV6-2 or TRBV6-3 to TRBJ1-4; TRBD1 matches at 8 bases. CDR1 and CDR2 (germline): MNHEY, SVGEGT. The CDR3 sequence is 17 residues long. Losses at the gene ends were 8 bases for V and 3 bases for J; bases not matched to a gene: 14. The CDR3 is CASGTSDRGNPNEKLFF. DNA of the CDR3: TGTGCCAGCGGGACCAGCGACAGGGGCAATCCTAATGAAAAACTGTTTTTT.